These 7 T cell receptor beta chains were all obtained from the same sample, sequenced in a study of blood T cell repertoires in COVID-19. Profiled with immunoSEQ multiplex PCR; TCRdb holds only in-frame clones, not every one. The sample lists about 330,000 clones, around 90% occurring once. Material for sequencing was PBMCs or T cells enriched from blood (not recorded which). These receptors originate from a man aged 30-40 years who had recovered from COVID-19.

The J gene is TRBJ1-1, the V gene TRBV28; D uncertain. Germline assignment: CDR1 MDHEN and CDR2 SYDVKM. The germline V and J ends were trimmed by 2 bases and 4 bases, with 23 bases remaining between them. The CDR3 spans 18 residues. CDR3: CASSLPPQDIYDITEAFF. The CDR3 DNA reads as TGTGCCAGCAGTTTACCCCCCCAAGACATTTACGATATCACTGAAGCTTTCTTT.

V gene TRBV19 combines with J gene TRBJ2-5; 9 bases line up with TRBD2. The germline V gene has CDR1 LNHDA and CDR2 SQIVND (reference sequence). V shed 4 bases, J shed 3 bases, and the junction held 9 bases outside the gene matches. The CDR3 is 16 residues long. CDR3 sequence: CASSNRASGDKETQYF. The CDR3 DNA is TGTGCCAGTAGTAATCGGGCTAGCGGGGATAAAGAGACCCAGTACTTC.

The CDR3 region has the DNA TGTGCCAGCAGCTCCGGGACAGTGTACTCTGGGGCCAACGTCCTGACTTTC. It codes for CASSSGTVYSGANVLTF. The V and J genes are TRBV27 and TRBJ2-6, with 7 bases aligning to TRBD1. The CDR3 consists of 17 residues. With V trimmed by 6 bases and J by 0 bases, 8 bases remained unmatched. Germline values: CDR1 MNHEY, CDR2 SMNVEV (reference sequence). Full variable domain (outside the CDR3, taken from reference TRBV27 and TRBJ2-6): EAQVTQNPRYLITVTGKKLTVTCSQNMNHEYMSWYRQDPGLGLRQIYYSMNVEVTDKGDVPEGYKVSRKEKRNFPLILESPSPNQTSLYFCASSSGTVYSGANVLTFGAGSRLTVL.

The chain is built from TRBV19 and TRBJ2-1; 7 bases agree with TRBD1. The CDR3 is 15 amino acids. After removal of 0 bases from V and 2 bases from J, the junction contained 1 base not matched to a gene. Germline CDR1 and CDR2: LNHDA and SQIVND (reference sequence). The CDR3: CASSIDQGAYNEQFF. CDR3 nucleotides: TGTGCCAGTAGTATAGATCAGGGGGCCTACAATGAGCAGTTCTTC.

The V call is TRBV6-6, the J call TRBJ1-2; a weak D match, TRBD1 (5 bases). The V and J ends lost 0 bases and 4 bases respectively, with 9 bases between them. Germline V lookup: CDR1 MNHNY, CDR2 SVGAGI (reference sequence). The length of the CDR3 is 14 residues. DNA for the CDR3: TGTGCCAGCAGTTACTCAGGGGCTGTCTATGGCTACACCTTC. Protein sequence: CASSYSGAVYGYTF.

The chain combines TRBV19 with TRBJ2-2, with a tentative D call TRBD1 (6 bases). The CDR3 totals 15 residues. V shed 5 bases and J shed 4 bases, with 14 bases lying between them. Germline-derived CDR1 and CDR2 are LNHDA and SQIVND (reference sequence). CDR3 bases: TGTGCCAGTAGTCCCGACAGGTTTGGCACCGGGGAGCTGTTTTTT. It is translated as CASSPDRFGTGELFF.

The rearrangement uses TRBV28 and TRBJ1-1; D unclear. The V gene lost 0 bases and the J gene lost 2 bases, with 4 bases spanning the gap. From germline, CDR1 is MDHEN and CDR2 SYDVKM. The CDR3 totals 13 residues. The CDR3 nucleotides are TGTGCCAGCAGTTTATGGAGAAACACTGAAGCTTTCTTT. Protein sequence: CASSLWRNTEAFF.